The next 30 T cell receptor beta chains were all read from a single sample in a study of OX40 agonist ivuxolimab in advanced cancers. Profiling relied on immunoSEQ multiplex PCR, and the TCRdb table lists in-frame clones only, not all of them. The repertoire holds about 20,000 clones, with roughly four fifths as singletons. Sequences were derived from CD4+ or CD8+ T cells sorted from blood, sampled in a trial of the OX40 agonist ivuxolimab. The receptors stem from an adult with an advanced solid tumor such as melanoma, head and neck, liver or kidney cancer.

CDR3 DNA sequence: TGTGCCAGCAGCTTCACCTACGAAGAGACCCAGTACTTC. Encoded protein: CASSFTYEETQYF. J is TRBJ2-5 and V is TRBV5-4; D remains ambiguous. Germline lookup yields CDR1 SGHNT and CDR2 YYREEE (reference sequence). The V and J ends lost 2 bases and 3 bases respectively, with 8 bases between them. The CDR3 sequence is 13 residues long.

The chain links TRBV6-5 to TRBJ1-1; a weak D match, TRBD1 (6 bases). V gave up 2 bases and J gave up 6 bases, with 10 bases separating them. The germline V gene has CDR1 MNHEY and CDR2 SVGAGI. This CDR3 has 13 amino acids. The CDR3 loop is CASSYGGGPEAFF. DNA for the CDR3: TGTGCCAGCAGTTACGGAGGGGGGCCTGAAGCTTTCTTT.

The chain uses TRBV10-2 and TRBJ1-5; 9 nucleotides align to TRBD1. This CDR3 spans 15 amino acids. J was trimmed by 6 bases and V by 7 bases; bases with no gene match: 10. Germline V gene data show CDR1 as WSHSY and CDR2 as SAAADI. The CDR3 loop is CASTHRGLGGQPQHF. As DNA, the CDR3 is TGCGCCAGCACCCACAGGGGGCTGGGTGGTCAGCCCCAGCATTTT.

The CDR3 loop reads CASSSGQGGFYEQYF. Here the CDR3 DNA reads TGTGCCAGCAGCTCAGGACAGGGGGGGTTCTACGAGCAGTACTTC. V usage is TRBV11-2 and J usage is TRBJ2-7; 10 nucleotides align to TRBD1. The CDR3 has 15 amino acids. Germline values: CDR1 SGHAT, CDR2 FQNNGV. The V segment lost 4 bases and the J segment 3 bases; nucleotides outside the gene matches: 6. Based on the CDR3 plus reference TRBV11-2 and TRBJ2-7, the full variable domain is EAGVAQSPRYKIIEKRQSVAFWCNPISGHATLYWYQQILGQGPKLLIQFQNNGVVDDSQLPKDRFSAERLKGVDSTLKIQPAKLEDSAVYLCASSSGQGGFYEQYFGPGTRLTVT.

The genes are TRBV6-1 and TRBJ1-2, with 8 bases aligning to TRBD1. Trimming removed 5 bases from V and 3 bases from J; junction bases left unmatched: 5. The CDR3 consists of 14 residues. Looked up from germline, CDR1 is MNHNS and CDR2 is SASEGT. CDR3 sequence (DNA): TGTGCCAGCAGTCAGGGACAGGACTACTATGGCTACACCTTC. As protein: CASSQGQDYYGYTF.

The V gene is TRBV9, the J gene TRBJ2-3; no firm D call. V was cut by 2 bases and J by 5 bases, with 21 bases left in between. This CDR3 comprises 17 residues. The germline CDR1 and CDR2 sequences are SGDLS and YYNGEE. The CDR3 reads CASSVDASGRWGDTQYF. The CDR3 bases are TGTGCCAGCAGCGTGGATGCATCCGGGCGGTGGGGAGATACGCAGTATTTT.

The genes are TRBV2 and TRBJ2-6, with D maybe TRBD2 (6 bases). The V end lost 1 base, the J end lost 0 bases, and 16 bases lay between the germline ends. Germline V gene lookup returns CDR1 SNHLY and CDR2 FYNNEI. The CDR3 runs 19 residues. In DNA, the CDR3 is TGTGCCAGCAGTGAAGGTTTGCCGGGACTCCACTCTGGGGCCAACGTCCTGACTTTC. It translates to CASSEGLPGLHSGANVLTF. Full variable domain (remainder filled in from reference TRBV2 and TRBJ2-6): EPEVTQTPSHQVTQMGQEVILRCVPISNHLYFYWYRQILGQKVEFLVSFYNNEISEKSEIFDDQFSVERPDGSNFTLKIRSTKLEDSAMYFCASSEGLPGLHSGANVLTFGAGSRLTVL.

The rearrangement uses TRBV12-5 and TRBJ2-5, with 8 positions matching TRBD1. Germline lookup yields CDR1 LGHNT and CDR2 FRNRAP. This CDR3 is built from 16 residues. With 0 bases clipped from V and 9 bases from J, the junction kept 12 bases outside the gene matches. CDR3 sequence reads: CASGLVQGETSFAQYF. The CDR3 DNA sequence: TGTGCTAGTGGTTTGGTACAGGGGGAGACTAGTTTCGCCCAGTACTTC.

This sequence joins TRBV28 and TRBJ2-7; D remains ambiguous. The V gene's germline CDR1 is MDHEN and CDR2 SYDVKM. The CDR3 extends over 14 amino acids. V dropped 4 bases and J dropped 2 bases, with 12 bases sitting between them. CDR3 bases: TGTGCCAGCAGTTACTCCGCGGCGCCCTACGAGCAGTACTTC. This translates into CASSYSAAPYEQYF.

V gene TRBV27 combines with J gene TRBJ1-2; TRBD1 aligns across 11 bases. Per the germline V gene, CDR1 is MNHEY and CDR2 is SMNVEV (reference sequence). The CDR3 has 15 residues. Trimming at V came to 2 bases and at J to 8 bases, leaving 7 bases not matched to a gene. CDR3 sequence reads: CASSLMGQGELGYTF. The CDR3 DNA is TGTGCCAGCAGTTTAATGGGACAGGGGGAGTTGGGCTACACCTTC.

The chain has TRBV29-1 and TRBJ2-1; 10 bases fit TRBD2. CDR3 size: 17 residues. In germline, CDR1 is SQVTM, CDR2 ANQGSEA. After removal of 0 bases from V and 6 bases from J, the junction contained 11 bases not matched to a gene. The chain's CDR3 is CSVEDPSGSLPRNEQFF. In DNA, the CDR3 is TGCAGCGTTGAAGACCCTAGCGGGAGCCTTCCTCGCAATGAGCAGTTCTTC.

This clone has just one count. The chain couples TRBV6-5 to TRBJ1-5; TRBD1 agrees at 8 bases. The CDR3 extends over 15 amino acids. V lost 6 bases to trimming and J lost 1 base; unmatched junction nucleotides: 5. Germline lookup yields CDR1 MNHEY and CDR2 SVGAGI. The CDR3 DNA sequence: TGTGCCAGCAGACCCAGACAGGGGAGCAATCAGCCCCAGCATTTT. Its protein product is CASRPRQGSNQPQHF.

This chain uses TRBV6-6 with TRBJ2-1; D unresolved. V lost 2 bases and J lost 7, with 0 bases in between. The CDR3 contains 10 residues. The germline V gene encodes CDR1 MNHNY and CDR2 SVGAGI (reference sequence). The CDR3 here is CASSYNEQFF. CDR3 bases: TGTGCCAGCAGTTACAATGAGCAGTTCTTC.

The table lists this clone with a count of one. J is TRBJ1-3 and V is TRBV27, with D unresolved. The ends were cut back, 8 bases at V and 6 bases at J, with 17 bases in the middle. Per germline, CDR1 MNHEY and CDR2 SMNVEV (reference sequence). The CDR3 is made up of 14 amino acids. CDR3 protein: CASSRRYDLNTIYF. CDR3 in DNA: TGTGCCAGCTCCCGTCGGTATGATTTAAACACCATATATTTT.

The V gene is TRBV2, the J gene TRBJ1-6; D not resolved. CDR1 and CDR2 (germline): SNHLY, FYNNEI. The CDR3 covers 14 residues. V lost 3 bases and J lost 7, with 10 bases in between. The DNA for the CDR3 is TGTGCCAGCAGTGAGGGGTGGGAAAATTCACCCCTCCACTTT. It specifies CASSEGWENSPLHF. Full variable domain (missing parts from reference TRBV2 and TRBJ1-6): EPEVTQTPSHQVTQMGQEVILRCVPISNHLYFYWYRQILGQKVEFLVSFYNNEISEKSEIFDDQFSVERPDGSNFTLKIRSTKLEDSAMYFCASSEGWENSPLHFGNGTRLTVT.

V and J are TRBV28 and TRBJ1-4, with 8 bases that match TRBD1. The length of the CDR3 is 15 residues. Trimming removed 5 bases from V and 3 bases from J; junction bases left unmatched: 5. The germline V gene has CDR1 MDHEN and CDR2 SYDVKM. CDR3 in DNA: TGTGCCAGCAGTCCCAGGGGGCGGGCTAATGAAAAACTGTTTTTT. The encoded protein is CASSPRGRANEKLFF.

This chain links TRBV7-2 with TRBJ1-4; D remains ambiguous. CDR3 length: 15 amino acids. Trimming shortened V by 4 bases and J by 0 bases, and 9 bases separated the two germline ends. The V gene's germline CDR1 is SGHTA and CDR2 FQGNSA. The CDR3 DNA sequence: TGTGCCAGCAGCTCCTCGGTTGCAACTAATGAAAAACTGTTTTTT. Encoded protein: CASSSSVATNEKLFF.

This clone was observed a handful of times. The chain links TRBV4-2 to TRBJ1-1, with D possibly being TRBD1 (5 bases). V shed 0 bases and J shed 0 bases, with 8 bases lying between them. From germline, CDR1 is LGHNA and CDR2 YNFKEQ. The CDR3 spans 15 residues. The CDR3 DNA follows: TGTGCCAGCAGCCAAGACGACAGCCTGAACACTGAAGCTTTCTTT. Translation gives CASSQDDSLNTEAFF.

This clone is deemed large. The rearrangement links TRBV6-5 to TRBJ1-5; unclear D gene. V lost 8 bases, J lost 6 bases, and 17 bases lay in between. Germline values: CDR1 MNHEY, CDR2 SVGAGI. The CDR3 runs to 14 residues. As DNA, the CDR3 is TGTGCCAGCGCCCCCCGGGTTTCGGGTCAGCCCCAGCATTTT. Translation gives CASAPRVSGQPQHF.

The table lists this clone with a count of one. A read error may produce the germline difference seen at one junction end. V usage is TRBV5-8 and J usage is TRBJ2-7, with D perhaps matching TRBD2 (6 bases). This CDR3 is 12 amino acids long. Germline V gene lookup returns CDR1 SGHTS and CDR2 YDEGEE. CDR3 coding DNA: TGTGCCAGCAGCTTAAAATCATCGGATGGGACTTTC. It codes for CASSLKSSDGTF.

The V and J genes are TRBV5-5 and TRBJ1-2; D is uncertain. The V gene's germline CDR1 is SGHKS and CDR2 YYEKEE (reference sequence). The CDR3 covers 17 residues. V was pared by 0 bases and J by 5 bases, with 20 bases between. The CDR3, as DNA: TGTGCCAGCAGCTTGGACGCTTGGGAGGTTGCGGGGTATGGCTACACCTTC. Its translation is CASSLDAWEVAGYGYTF.

A few counts support this clone. The chain links TRBV4-2 to TRBJ2-1; perhaps TRBD1 as D (6 bases). The germline V and J ends were trimmed by 0 bases and 9 bases, with 15 bases remaining between them. Germline-derived CDR1 and CDR2 are LGHNA and YNFKEQ. The CDR3 loop spans 15 amino acids. CDR3 DNA: TGTGCCAGCAGCCAAGAGGTCTTGGACAGCGGTGAGCAGTTCTTC. Translation: CASSQEVLDSGEQFF.

V and J are TRBV2 and TRBJ2-3; 11 nucleotides match TRBD2. This CDR3 has 14 residues. Germline lookup yields CDR1 SNHLY and CDR2 FYNNEI. The J segment lost 5 bases and the V segment lost 7 bases, leaving 5 bases of the junction unmatched. Written as DNA, the CDR3 is TGTGCCAGCACCCTAGCGGGAGGACAAGATACGCAGTATTTT. Its protein is CASTLAGGQDTQYF.

V gene TRBV4-1 combines with J gene TRBJ2-5, with D possibly being TRBD2 (6 bases). TRBJ2-7 matches the DNA end more closely, so the J call is doubtful. Germline lookup yields CDR1 MGHRA and CDR2 YSYEKL. The CDR3 runs to 15 residues. CDR3 coding DNA: TGCGCCAGCAGCATCCGGGCGGGGAGCTCCTACGAGCAGTACTTC. It specifies CASSIRAGSSYEQYF.

This clone showed up just once. J is TRBJ2-1 and V is TRBV27; D might be TRBD1 (6 bases). The CDR3 covers 16 residues. In germline, CDR1 is MNHEY, CDR2 SMNVEV (reference sequence). V lost 2 bases and J 6 bases, leaving 17 bases between the germline ends. This chain's CDR3 is CASSLSRGGEGNEQFF. As DNA, the CDR3 is TGTGCCAGCAGTTTAAGTAGAGGGGGAGAAGGCAATGAGCAGTTCTTC.

This clone was picked up many times. This chain's CDR3 is CASSRAGTVAPYEQYF. For the CDR3, the DNA is TGTGCCAGCAGCCGCGCCGGGACAGTAGCCCCCTACGAGCAGTACTTC. The chain is built from TRBV27 and TRBJ2-7; 7 nucleotides match TRBD1. Germline trimming cut 6 bases from V and 2 bases from J; bases unmatched to any gene: 13. The CDR3 has 16 residues. CDR1 and CDR2 (germline): MNHEY, SMNVEV (reference sequence).

The J gene is TRBJ2-2, the V gene TRBV4-2; D perhaps matches TRBD2 (6 bases). V gave up 1 base and J gave up 1 base, with 13 bases separating them. Germline CDR1 is LGHNA and CDR2 is YNFKEQ. The CDR3 consists of 17 residues. The CDR3 DNA reads as TGTGCCAGCAGCCAAGCAACTTCCGGGGGGAACACCGGGGAGCTGTTTTTT. It codes for CASSQATSGGNTGELFF.

This clone has a single count. The chain is built from TRBV25-1 and TRBJ1-4, with 7 bases lining up with TRBD1. Germline V gene data show CDR1 as MGHDK and CDR2 as SYGVNS. This CDR3 is built from 17 residues. V was clipped by 0 bases and J by 7 bases; unmatched bases: 11. This CDR3 is CASSEYLSTGMGEKLFF. CDR3 nucleotide sequence: TGTGCCAGCAGTGAATATTTATCGACAGGGATGGGTGAAAAACTGTTTTTT.

Here the CDR3 reads CASSLVATSDEQYF. The CDR3 bases are TGTGCCAGCAGCTTGGTCGCGACTAGCGACGAGCAGTACTTC. The V and J genes are TRBV5-5 and TRBJ2-7; 8 bases are shared with TRBD2. CDR3 length equals 14 residues. The V and J ends lost 0 bases and 5 bases, in that order; junction bases with no gene match: 4. Germline CDR1 is SGHKS and CDR2 is YYEKEE (reference sequence).

The chain links TRBV28 to TRBJ1-1, with TRBD1 as a possible D gene (6 bases). The V end lost 8 bases, the J end lost 6 bases, and 13 bases lay between the germline ends. The CDR3 consists of 12 residues. From germline, CDR1 is MDHEN and CDR2 SYDVKM. CDR3 bases: TGTGCCAGCGGCTTAGGGGGACCTGAAGCTTTCTTT. This sequence encodes CASGLGGPEAFF.